This T cell receptor (beta chain) appears in the sequencing data of a study of regulatory T cells in long-lasting Graves disease. Findings and limits, study-wide: Persistent disease samples used TRBV28, TRBJ1-2 and TRBJ2-5 preferentially.

The V end was cut by 2 bases, the J end by 2 bases, with 15 bases between. The CDR3 has 16 residues. Germline V CDR1 and CDR2: SGHDN, FVKESK. Concerning this clonotype: Its cognate antigen is unknown.

Arm-PCR of CDR3 regions and iRepertoire HTBI primers were used to build TCR beta libraries. Original methodology: The study identified roughly 59 TRBV and some 13 TRBJ segments across samples. TCRdb recomputed calls from the multiplex PCR reads with MiXCR, one row per CDR3 protein. The V and J calls follow TCRdb's processing rather than the paper's. The sample has some 330,000 distinct CDR3 sequences, about 11% seen once. Specified time point: newly diagnosed GD, antithyroid drugs for less than 3 months. PBMC RNA served as the TCR library source. An endocrinology department located in Xi'an, China, was where the patients came from. Another study also made use of these data, one on T cells in Graves' hyperthyroidism and ophthalmopathy. That study adds: Every diagnosis used clinical symptoms, serum thyroxine and TRAb, thyroid ultrasound and orbital computed tomography.

The sequence was collected from a woman aged 18-35 years with Graves disease. The starting material was peripheral blood mononuclear cells (PBMCs), obtained at new diagnosis, from a patient treated with antithyroid drugs. The chain joins TRBV14 to TRBJ1-2; no definite D call. This CDR3 reads CASSQISRHTNYGYTF. CDR3 DNA: TGTGCCAGCAGCCAAATTTCTAGACACACCAACTATGGCTACACCTTC.